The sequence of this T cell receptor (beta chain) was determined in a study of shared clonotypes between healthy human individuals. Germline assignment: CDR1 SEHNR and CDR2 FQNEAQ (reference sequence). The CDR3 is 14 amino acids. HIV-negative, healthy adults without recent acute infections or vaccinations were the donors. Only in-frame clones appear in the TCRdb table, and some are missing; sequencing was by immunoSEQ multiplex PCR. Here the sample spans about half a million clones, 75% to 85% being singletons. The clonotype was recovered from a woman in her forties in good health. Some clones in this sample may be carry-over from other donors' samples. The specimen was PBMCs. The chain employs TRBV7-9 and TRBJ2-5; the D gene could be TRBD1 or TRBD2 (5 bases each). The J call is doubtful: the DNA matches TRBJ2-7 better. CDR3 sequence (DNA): TGTGCCAGCAGCTTAGCCGGGACCCGCTACGAGCAGTACTTC. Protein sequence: CASSLAGTRYEQYF.